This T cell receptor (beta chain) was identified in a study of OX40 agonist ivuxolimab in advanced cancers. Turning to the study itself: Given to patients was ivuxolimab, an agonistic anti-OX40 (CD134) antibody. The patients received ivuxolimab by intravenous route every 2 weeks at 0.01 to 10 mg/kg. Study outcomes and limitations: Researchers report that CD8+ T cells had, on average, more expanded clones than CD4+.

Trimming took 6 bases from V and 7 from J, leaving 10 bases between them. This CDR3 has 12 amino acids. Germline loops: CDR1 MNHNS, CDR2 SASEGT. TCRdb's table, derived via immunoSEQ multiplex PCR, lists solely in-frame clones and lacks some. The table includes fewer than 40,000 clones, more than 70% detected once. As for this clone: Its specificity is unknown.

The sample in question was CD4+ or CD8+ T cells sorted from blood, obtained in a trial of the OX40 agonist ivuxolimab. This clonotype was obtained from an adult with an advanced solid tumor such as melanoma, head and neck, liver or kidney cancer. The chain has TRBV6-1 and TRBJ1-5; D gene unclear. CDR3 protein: CASRLEWQPQHF. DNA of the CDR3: TGTGCCAGCAGGCTGGAATGGCAGCCCCAGCATTTT.